Listed below are T cell receptor beta chains from one sample, sequenced in a study of T-cell reconstitution after alpha-beta-depleted transplantation in children. Each CDR3 protein is one row after TCRdb ran MiXCR on the PCR reads. Among 250,000 to 400,000 distinct CDR3 sequences listed, around 25% were seen once. This material consisted of PBMCs, mostly from graft donor cells, taken 180 days after TCRalphabeta/CD19-depleted stem cell transplant. The receptor source for this set is a male patient younger than 18 who had a stem cell transplant for acute lymphoblastic leukemia, so the T cells may come from the graft donor. Both conserved end residues are part of each CDR3. The order of the fields is clone size, V gene, J gene, D gene, CDR3 DNA, CDR3 protein. D genes are given only for firm matches. Size is omitted from some rows. Given values are once, few, many or a class for expanded clones.

few	TRBV20-1	TRBJ2-7	TRBD1	TGCAGTGCTTGGGACAGGGTGAGGGGTTACGAGCAGTACTTC	CSAWDRVRGYEQYF
.	TRBV7-9	TRBJ2-5	.	TGTGCCAGCGGCCCTTCCGGGGCAGAAGAGACCCAGTACTTC	CASGPSGAEETQYF
.	TRBV12-3/TRBV12-4	TRBJ2-1	TRBD2	TGTGCCAGCAGTTTTAATAGCGGGAGGGCAGGGACCTACAATGAGCAGTTCTTC	CASSFNSGRAGTYNEQFF
.	TRBV5-1	TRBJ2-7	.	TGCGCCAGCAGCTTGGCGATAGCAATTGACTACGAGCAGTACTTC	CASSLAIAIDYEQYF
few	TRBV5-1	TRBJ1-2	.	TGCGCCAGCAGCGGCCAGGGCAGGGACACCCGTGGGTATGGCTACACCTTC	CASSGQGRDTRGYGYTF
.	TRBV12-3/TRBV12-4	TRBJ2-7	.	TGTGCCAGCAGTCCTTTCCTATACGAGCAGTACTTC	CASSPFLYEQYF
few	TRBV3-1	TRBJ1-5	.	TGTGCCAGCAGCCGATCCGGCCGGGGGAGAAGGCAGCCCCAGCATTTT	CASSRSGRGRRQPQHF
few	TRBV10-3	TRBJ1-1	TRBD1	TGTGCCATTCGGACAGGGGGAGATTTTACTGAAGCTTTCTTT	CAIRTGGDFTEAFF
.	TRBV20-1	TRBJ1-1	TRBD1	TGCAGTGCCCCAAGTGAGGGGGCGGCTTTCTTT	CSAPSEGAAFF
.	TRBV4-1	TRBJ2-3	.	TGCGCCAGCAGCCACCTTCTCGAGTCAGATACGCAGTATTTT	CASSHLLESDTQYF
few	TRBV7-9	TRBJ2-5	.	TGTGCCAGCAGCTTAGGGGACCAGCGCGAAGAGACCCAGTACTTC	CASSLGDQREETQYF
few	TRBV10-3	TRBJ1-5	TRBD1	TGTGCCACCGACAGGGGCGGCAATCAGCCCCAGCATTTT	CATDRGGNQPQHF
.	TRBV18	TRBJ2-1	TRBD1	TGTGCCAGCTCACTATTCGACAGGGGGGTATACAATGAGCAGTTCTTC	CASSLFDRGVYNEQFF
many	TRBV9	TRBJ2-1	.	TGTGCCAGCAATAGCGGAGCCTACAATGAGCAGTTCTTC	CASNSGAYNEQFF
.	TRBV12-3/TRBV12-4	TRBJ2-1	TRBD1	TGTGCCAGCAGCTCCGGGACAGGGGTCTACAATGAGCAGTTCTTC	CASSSGTGVYNEQFF
few	TRBV11-1	TRBJ2-7	TRBD2	TGTGCCAGCAGCTTTTCCAGCGGGATGATGTACCAGGAGGACGAGCAGTACTTC	CASSFSSGMMYQEDEQYF
.	TRBV20-1	TRBJ2-7	TRBD2	TGCAGTGCAACGGGACTAGCGGAAAGAGGCTCCTACGAGCAGTACTTC	CSATGLAERGSYEQYF
few	TRBV20-1	TRBJ1-6	.	TGCAGTGCCTCGCGGAGGGGGTTTAATTCACCCCTCCACTTT	CSASRRGFNSPLHF
.	TRBV27	TRBJ2-5	TRBD2	TGTGCCAGCAGAGTACTAGCGGGAGGACCTGAGACCCAGTACTTC	CASRVLAGGPETQYF
.	TRBV4-1	TRBJ2-5	.	TGCGCCAGCAGCCAAGATATGCAAGAGACCCAGTACTTC	CASSQDMQETQYF
few	TRBV5-1	TRBJ2-7	TRBD2	TGCGCCAGCAGCTTATGGACTAGCGGATACGAGCAGTACTTC	CASSLWTSGYEQYF
few	TRBV19	TRBJ1-1	.	TGTGCCAGTAGTATAGGAGGCAGCAACACTGAAGCTTTCTTT	CASSIGGSNTEAFF
few	TRBV15	TRBJ1-2	TRBD1	TGTGCCACCAGCAGACCAGGGACAGGCCTTTTCTATGGCTACACCTTC	CATSRPGTGLFYGYTF
.	TRBV9	TRBJ1-3	.	TGTGCCAGCAGCCTCTCCGAAGGGGGGGGCGCGGGAGGAAACACCATATATTTT	CASSLSEGGGAGGNTIYF
few	TRBV5-5	TRBJ2-4	.	TGTGCCAGCAGTTTGACCGGACGCCCGGACATTCAGTACTTC	CASSLTGRPDIQYF
few	TRBV7-9	TRBJ2-1	.	TGTGCCAGCAGCTTAAGTGGGGGGCCGAATGAGCAGTTCTTC	CASSLSGGPNEQFF
.	TRBV7-9	TRBJ2-7	.	TGTGCCAGCAGCCAAAATCTAGTACTCTTATCCTACGAGCAGTACTTC	CASSQNLVLLSYEQYF
.	TRBV20-1	TRBJ2-7	.	TGCAGTGCCCTATTGGGCGGCGGGCCTTTCCACGAGCAGTACTTC	CSALLGGGPFHEQYF